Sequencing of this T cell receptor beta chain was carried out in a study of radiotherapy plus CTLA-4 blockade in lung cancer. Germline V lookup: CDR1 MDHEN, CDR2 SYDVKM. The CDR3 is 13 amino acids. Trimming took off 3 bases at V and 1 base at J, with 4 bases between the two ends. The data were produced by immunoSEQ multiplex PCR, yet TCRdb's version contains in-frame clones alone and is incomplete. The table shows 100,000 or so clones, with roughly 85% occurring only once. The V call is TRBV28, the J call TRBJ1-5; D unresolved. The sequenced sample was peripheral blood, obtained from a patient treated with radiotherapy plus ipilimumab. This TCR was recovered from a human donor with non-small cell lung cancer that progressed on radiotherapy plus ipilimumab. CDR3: CASSLGSNQPQHF. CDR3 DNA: TGTGCCAGCAGTTTGGGCAGCAATCAGCCCCAGCATTTT. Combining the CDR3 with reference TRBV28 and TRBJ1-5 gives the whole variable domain DVKVTQSSRYLVKRTGEKVFLECVQDMDHENMFWYRQDPGLGLRLIYFSYDVKMKEKGDIPEGYSVSREKKERFSLILESASTNQTSMYLCASSLGSNQPQHFGDGTRLSIL.